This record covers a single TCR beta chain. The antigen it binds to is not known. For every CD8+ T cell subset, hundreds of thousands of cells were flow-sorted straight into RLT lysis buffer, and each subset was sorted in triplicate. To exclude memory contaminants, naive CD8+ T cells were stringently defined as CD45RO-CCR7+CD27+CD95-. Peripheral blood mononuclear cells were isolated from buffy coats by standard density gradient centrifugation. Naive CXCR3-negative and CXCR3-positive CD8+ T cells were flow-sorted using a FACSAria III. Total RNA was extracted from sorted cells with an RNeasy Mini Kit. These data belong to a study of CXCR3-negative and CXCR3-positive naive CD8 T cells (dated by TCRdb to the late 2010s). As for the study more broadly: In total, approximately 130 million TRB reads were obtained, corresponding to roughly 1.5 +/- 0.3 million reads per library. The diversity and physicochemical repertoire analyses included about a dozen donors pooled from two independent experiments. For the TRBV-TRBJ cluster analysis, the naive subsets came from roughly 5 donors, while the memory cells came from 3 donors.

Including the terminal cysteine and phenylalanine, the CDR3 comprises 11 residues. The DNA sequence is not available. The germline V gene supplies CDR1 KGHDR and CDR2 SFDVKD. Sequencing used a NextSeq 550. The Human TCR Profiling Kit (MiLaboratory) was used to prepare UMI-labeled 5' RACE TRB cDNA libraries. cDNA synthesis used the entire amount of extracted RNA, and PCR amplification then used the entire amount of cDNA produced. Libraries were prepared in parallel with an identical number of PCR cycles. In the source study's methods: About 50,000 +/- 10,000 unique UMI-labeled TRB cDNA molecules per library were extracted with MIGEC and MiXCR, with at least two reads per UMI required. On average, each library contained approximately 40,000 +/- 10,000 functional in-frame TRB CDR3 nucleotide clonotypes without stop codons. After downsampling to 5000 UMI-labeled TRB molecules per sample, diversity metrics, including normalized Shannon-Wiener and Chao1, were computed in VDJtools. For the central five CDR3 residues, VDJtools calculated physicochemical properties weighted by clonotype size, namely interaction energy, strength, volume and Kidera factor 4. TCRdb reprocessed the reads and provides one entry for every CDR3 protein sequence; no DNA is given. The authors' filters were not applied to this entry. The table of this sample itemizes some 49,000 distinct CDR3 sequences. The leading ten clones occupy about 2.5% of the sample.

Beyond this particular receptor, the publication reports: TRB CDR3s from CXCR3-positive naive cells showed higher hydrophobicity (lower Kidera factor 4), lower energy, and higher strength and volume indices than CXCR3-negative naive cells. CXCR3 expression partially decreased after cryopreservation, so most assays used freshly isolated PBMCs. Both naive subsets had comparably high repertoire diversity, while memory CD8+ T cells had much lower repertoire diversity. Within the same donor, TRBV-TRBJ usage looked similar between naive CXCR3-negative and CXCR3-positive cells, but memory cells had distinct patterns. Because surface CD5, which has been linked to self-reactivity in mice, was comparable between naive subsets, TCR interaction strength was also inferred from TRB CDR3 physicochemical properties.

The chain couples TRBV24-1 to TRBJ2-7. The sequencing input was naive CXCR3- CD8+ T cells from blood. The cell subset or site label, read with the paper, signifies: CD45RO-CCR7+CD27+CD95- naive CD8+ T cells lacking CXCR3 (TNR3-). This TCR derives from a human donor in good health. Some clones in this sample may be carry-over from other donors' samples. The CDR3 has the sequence CATSDSYEQYF.